This note documents a single T cell receptor (beta chain) sequence. The antigen remains unidentified. TCRdb reanalyzed the PCR reads with MiXCR. The sample yields around 19,000 clones, about a third seen once. Each patient came to thyroid surgery without any prior treatment (of any kind). This specimen comes from a study of metastatic and nonmetastatic thyroid tumors. As for the study in general: From malignant and benign thyroid patients, repertoires in blood and in tumor or nodule tissue were compared. Regarding the study as a whole: Malignant tumors reportedly showed significantly higher TCR beta diversity than benign nodules in both blood and tumor.

V shed 1 base and J shed 5 bases, with 18 bases lying between them. CDR3 length equals 15 residues. Germline V CDR1 and CDR2: DFQATT, SNEGSKA (reference sequence). This sequence joins TRBV20-1 and TRBJ2-7; tentative D call: TRBD1 (8 bases). This clonotype was obtained from a female donor with papillary thyroid cancer or a benign thyroid nodule (not recorded which). Some clones in this sample may be carry-over from other donors' samples. What was sequenced was tumor tissue. The CDR3 coding sequence is TGCAGTGCTAGAGGTCCCGGACAGGGAGGGGACGAGCAGTACTTC. Translation gives CSARGPGQGGDEQYF.